The TCR beta chain described here comes from a study of T cell responses to AZD1222 COVID-19 vaccine. Germline lookup yields CDR1 MDHEN and CDR2 SYDVKM. CDR3 size: 13 residues. With V trimmed by 3 bases and J by 6 bases, 4 bases remained unmatched. Profiling relied on immunoSEQ multiplex PCR, and the TCRdb table lists in-frame clones only, not all of them. Of 100,000 to 150,000 clones listed, approximately 88% are singletons. Sequencing was performed on peripheral blood, taken on day 0 of AZD1222 vaccination. The chain uses TRBV28 and TRBJ1-2; 7 nucleotides agree with TRBD1. This TCR derives from an adult in good health. The CDR3 DNA reads as TGTGCCAGCAGTTTGTACGGGACAGATGGCTACACCTTC. Translation gives CASSLYGTDGYTF.